Here is one T cell receptor (beta chain) with its context. Its target is not known. All the people who gave samples were healthy bone marrow donors. These data belong to a study of cytomegalovirus exposure and HLA in healthy donors. On the study more broadly: Prior work identified 117 million unique TCR beta sequences in 150 million to 200 million T cells. An early release of data contained about 85 million unique TCRs, which came from HLA-typed donors.

The PCR was carried out with 60 Vbeta primers and 13 Jbeta primers. Profiling relied on immunoSEQ multiplex PCR, and the TCRdb table lists in-frame clones only, not all of them. The table records 110,000 or so clones, 70% to 85% of them present only once. Whole-study findings and limits: Most CMV-associated TCR beta chains were later found to appear HLA-restricted.

Germline CDR1 is SQVTM and CDR2 is ANQGSEA. The CDR3 covers 16 residues. V lost 1 base to trimming and J lost 6 bases, with 22 bases between them. What was sequenced was PBMCs. J is TRBJ2-7 and V is TRBV29-1, with a tentative D call TRBD1 (7 bases). The sequence came from a woman under 30 in good health and CMV-seronegative. The chain's CDR3 is CSVEGGAGQYQGEQYF. CDR3 sequence (DNA): TGCAGCGTTGAAGGTGGCGCGGGACAGTACCAGGGCGAGCAGTACTTC.